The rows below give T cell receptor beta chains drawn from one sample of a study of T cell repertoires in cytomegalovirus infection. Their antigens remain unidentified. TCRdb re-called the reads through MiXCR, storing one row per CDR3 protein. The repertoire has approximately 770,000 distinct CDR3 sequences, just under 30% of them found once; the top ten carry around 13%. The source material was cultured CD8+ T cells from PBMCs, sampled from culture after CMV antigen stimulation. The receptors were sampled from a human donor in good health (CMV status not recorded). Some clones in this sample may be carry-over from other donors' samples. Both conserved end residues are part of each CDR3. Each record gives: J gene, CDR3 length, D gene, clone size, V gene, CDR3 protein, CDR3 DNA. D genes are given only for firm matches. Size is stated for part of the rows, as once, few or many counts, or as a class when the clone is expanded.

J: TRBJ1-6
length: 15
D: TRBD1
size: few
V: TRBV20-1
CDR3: CSARDGWDRSSPLHF
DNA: TGCAGTGCTAGAGATGGGTGGGACAGATCCTCACCCCTCCACTTT

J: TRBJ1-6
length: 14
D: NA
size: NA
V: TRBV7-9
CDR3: CASSFGGEISPLHF
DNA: TGTGCCAGCAGCTTTGGGGGGGAGATTTCACCCCTCCACTTT

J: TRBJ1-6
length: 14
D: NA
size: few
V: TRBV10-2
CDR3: CASSVGTLDSPLHF
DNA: TGCGCCAGCAGTGTGGGGACACTAGATTCACCCCTCCACTTT

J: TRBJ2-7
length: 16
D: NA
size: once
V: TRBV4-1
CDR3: CASSQGPGPSSYEQYF
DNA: TGCGCCAGCAGCCAAGGACCAGGACCATCTTCCTACGAGCAGTACTTC

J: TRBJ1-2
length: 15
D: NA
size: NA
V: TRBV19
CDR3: CASSLNGGGLNGYTF
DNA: TGTGCCAGTAGTCTAAATGGTGGAGGTCTAAATGGCTACACCTTC

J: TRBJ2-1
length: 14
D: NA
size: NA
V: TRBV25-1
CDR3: CASTPWVVGGEQFF
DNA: TGTGCCAGCACCCCCTGGGTCGTGGGGGGTGAGCAGTTCTTC

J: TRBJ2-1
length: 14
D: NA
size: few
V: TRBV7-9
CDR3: CASSYISSYNEQFF
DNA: TGTGCCAGCAGCTACATAAGCTCCTACAATGAGCAGTTCTTC

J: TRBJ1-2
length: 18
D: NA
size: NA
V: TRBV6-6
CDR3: CASSIRGPGYLANYGYTF
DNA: TGTGCCAGCAGTATACGGGGCCCAGGTTATCTAGCTAACTATGGCTACACCTTC

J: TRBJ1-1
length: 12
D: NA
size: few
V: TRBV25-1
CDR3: CASSEFGREAFF
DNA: TGTGCCAGCAGTGAATTCGGCAGGGAAGCTTTCTTT

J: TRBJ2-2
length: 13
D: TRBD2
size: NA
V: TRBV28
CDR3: CATGLGPPGELFF
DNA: TGTGCCACTGGACTAGGCCCACCCGGGGAGCTGTTTTTT

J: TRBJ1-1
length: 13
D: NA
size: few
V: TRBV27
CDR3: CASSLGGPYEAFF
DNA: TGTGCCAGCAGTTTAGGGGGCCCCTATGAAGCTTTCTTT

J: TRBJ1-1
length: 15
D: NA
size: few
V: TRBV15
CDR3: CATSRDRSGNTEAFF
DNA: TGTGCCACCAGCAGAGATCGGTCCGGGAACACTGAAGCTTTCTTT

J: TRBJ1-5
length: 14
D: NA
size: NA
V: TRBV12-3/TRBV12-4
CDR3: CASSLQGKNQPQHF
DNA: TGTGCCAGCAGTTTACAGGGGAAGAATCAGCCCCAGCATTTT

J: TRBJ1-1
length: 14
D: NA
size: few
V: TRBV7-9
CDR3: CASRIGGMNTEAFF
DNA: TGTGCCAGCAGGATCGGAGGGATGAACACTGAAGCTTTCTTT

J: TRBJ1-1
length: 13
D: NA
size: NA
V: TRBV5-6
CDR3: CASSSPLDPEAFF
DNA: TGTGCCAGCAGCTCTCCCTTGGACCCTGAAGCTTTCTTT

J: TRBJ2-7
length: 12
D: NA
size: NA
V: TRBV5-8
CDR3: CASSLIAYEQYF
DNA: TGTGCCAGCAGCTTAATTGCCTACGAGCAGTACTTC

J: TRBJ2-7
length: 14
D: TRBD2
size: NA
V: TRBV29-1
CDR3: CSVEERERGYEQYF
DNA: TGCAGCGTTGAAGAGCGGGAGAGGGGCTACGAGCAGTACTTC

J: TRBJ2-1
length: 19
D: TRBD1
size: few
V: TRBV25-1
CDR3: CASSEPQGAELVPYNEQFF
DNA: TGTGCCAGCAGTGAACCACAGGGGGCGGAATTAGTACCTTACAATGAGCAGTTCTTC

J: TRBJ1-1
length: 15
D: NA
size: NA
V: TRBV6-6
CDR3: CASSREGEMNTEAFF
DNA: TGTGCCAGCAGTCGTGAGGGGGAAATGAACACTGAAGCTTTCTTT

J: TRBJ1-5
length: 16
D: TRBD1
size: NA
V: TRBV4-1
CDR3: CASSQTGQGLHQPQHF
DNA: TGCGCCAGCAGCCAGACCGGACAGGGTTTACATCAGCCCCAGCATTTT

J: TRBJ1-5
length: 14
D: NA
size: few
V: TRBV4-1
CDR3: CASSQVYSNQPQHF
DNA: TGCGCCAGCAGCCAAGTTTACAGCAATCAGCCCCAGCATTTT

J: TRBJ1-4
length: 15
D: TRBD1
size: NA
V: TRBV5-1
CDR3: CASSLAGGIGEKLFF
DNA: TGCGCCAGCAGCTTGGCAGGGGGCATAGGTGAAAAACTGTTTTTT

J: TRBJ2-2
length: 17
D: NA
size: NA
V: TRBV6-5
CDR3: CASSYSSIPTPYGELFF
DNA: TGTGCCAGCAGTTACTCTTCTATCCCGACCCCTTACGGGGAGCTGTTTTTT

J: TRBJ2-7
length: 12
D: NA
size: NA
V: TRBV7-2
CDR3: CASSSPGYEQYF
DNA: TGTGCCAGCAGCTCCCCGGGCTACGAGCAGTACTTC

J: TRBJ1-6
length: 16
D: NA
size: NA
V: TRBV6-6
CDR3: CASSYWRGIHNSPLHF
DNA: TGTGCCAGCAGTTACTGGCGGGGGATTCATAATTCACCCCTCCACTTT

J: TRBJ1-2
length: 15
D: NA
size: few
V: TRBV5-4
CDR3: CASSLWGSGPYGYTF
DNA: TGTGCCAGCAGCTTGTGGGGGAGTGGTCCCTATGGCTACACCTTC

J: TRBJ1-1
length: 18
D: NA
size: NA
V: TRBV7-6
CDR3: CASSLGAPGYGPNTEAFF
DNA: TGTGCCAGCAGCTTAGGAGCCCCAGGGTATGGCCCCAACACTGAAGCTTTCTTT

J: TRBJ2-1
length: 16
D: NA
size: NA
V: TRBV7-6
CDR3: CASSPRKRGANNEQFF
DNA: TGTGCCAGCAGCCCGCGAAAACGCGGGGCTAACAATGAGCAGTTCTTC

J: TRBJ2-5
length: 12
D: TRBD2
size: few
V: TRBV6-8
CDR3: CASSYGASGGDF
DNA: TGTGCCAGCAGTTACGGAGCTAGCGGGGGGGACTTC

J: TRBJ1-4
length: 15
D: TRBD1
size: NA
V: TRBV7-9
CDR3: CASSLDGRGIEKLFF
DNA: TGTGCCAGCAGCCTAGACGGCAGGGGGATAGAAAAACTGTTTTTT

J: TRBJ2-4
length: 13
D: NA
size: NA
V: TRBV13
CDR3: CASKQGAKNIQYF
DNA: TGTGCCAGCAAGCAGGGCGCCAAAAACATTCAGTACTTC

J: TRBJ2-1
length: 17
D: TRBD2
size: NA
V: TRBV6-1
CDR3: CASSGTLAGGAFNEQFF
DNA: TGTGCCAGCAGTGGAACTCTAGCGGGGGGGGCGTTTAATGAGCAGTTCTTC

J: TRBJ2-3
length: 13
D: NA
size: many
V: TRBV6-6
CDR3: CASRVQGADTQYF
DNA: TGTGCCAGCCGAGTACAGGGAGCAGATACGCAGTATTTT

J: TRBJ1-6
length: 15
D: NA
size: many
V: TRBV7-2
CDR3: CASSLGQGLNSPLHF
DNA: TGTGCCAGCAGCCTCGGGCAGGGGCTTAATTCACCCCTCCACTTT

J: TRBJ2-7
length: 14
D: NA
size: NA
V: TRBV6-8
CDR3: CASSYSKRVLEQYF
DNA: TGTGCCAGCAGTTACTCGAAGCGGGTTCTCGAGCAGTACTTC

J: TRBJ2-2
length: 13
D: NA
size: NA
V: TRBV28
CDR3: CASSPHNTGELFF
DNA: TGTGCCAGCAGTCCCCACAACACCGGGGAGCTGTTTTTT

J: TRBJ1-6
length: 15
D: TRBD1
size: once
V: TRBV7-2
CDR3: CASSERTGYNSPLHF
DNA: TGTGCCAGCAGCGAGCGGACAGGTTACAATTCACCCCTCCACTTT